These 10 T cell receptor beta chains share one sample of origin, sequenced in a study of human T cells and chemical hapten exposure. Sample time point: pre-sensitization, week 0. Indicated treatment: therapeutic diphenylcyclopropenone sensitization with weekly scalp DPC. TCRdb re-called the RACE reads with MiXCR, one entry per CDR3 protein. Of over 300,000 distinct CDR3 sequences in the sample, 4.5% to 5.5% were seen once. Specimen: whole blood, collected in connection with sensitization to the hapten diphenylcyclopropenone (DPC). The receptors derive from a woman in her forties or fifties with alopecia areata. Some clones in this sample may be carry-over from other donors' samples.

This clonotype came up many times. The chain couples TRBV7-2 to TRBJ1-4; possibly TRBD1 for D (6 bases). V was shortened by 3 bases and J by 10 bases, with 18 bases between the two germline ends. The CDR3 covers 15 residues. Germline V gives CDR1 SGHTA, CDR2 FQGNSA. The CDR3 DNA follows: TGTGCCAGCAGCTTGATGGGCCAGGGGATGGGAAAACTGTTTTTT. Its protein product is CASSLMGQGMGKLFF.

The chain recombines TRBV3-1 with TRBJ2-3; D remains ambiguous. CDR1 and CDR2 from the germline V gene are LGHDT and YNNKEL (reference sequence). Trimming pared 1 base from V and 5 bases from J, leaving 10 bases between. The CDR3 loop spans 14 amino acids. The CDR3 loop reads CASSQGTPLDTQYF. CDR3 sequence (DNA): TGTGCCAGCAGCCAAGGAACTCCCCTAGATACGCAGTATTTT.

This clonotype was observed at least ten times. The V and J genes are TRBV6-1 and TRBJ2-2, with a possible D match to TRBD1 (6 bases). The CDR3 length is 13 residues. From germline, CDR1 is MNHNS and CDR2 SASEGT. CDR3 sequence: CATADRNTGELFF. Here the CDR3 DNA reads TGTGCGACAGCGGACAGGAACACCGGGGAGCTGTTTTTT.

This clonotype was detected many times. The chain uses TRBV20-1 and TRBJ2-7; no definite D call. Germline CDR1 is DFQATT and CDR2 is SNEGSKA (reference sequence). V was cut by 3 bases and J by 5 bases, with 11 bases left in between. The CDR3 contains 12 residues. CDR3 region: CSASGTVDEQYF. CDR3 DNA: TGCAGTGCTAGTGGCACAGTTGACGAGCAGTACTTC.

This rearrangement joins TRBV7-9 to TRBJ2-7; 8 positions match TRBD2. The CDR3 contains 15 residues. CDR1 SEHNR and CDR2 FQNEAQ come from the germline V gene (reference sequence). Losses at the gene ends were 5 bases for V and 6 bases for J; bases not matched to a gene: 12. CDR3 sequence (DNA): TGTGCCAGCAGCCACGGGACTAGTAGTTTTCGCGAGCAGTACTTC. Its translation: CASSHGTSSFREQYF.

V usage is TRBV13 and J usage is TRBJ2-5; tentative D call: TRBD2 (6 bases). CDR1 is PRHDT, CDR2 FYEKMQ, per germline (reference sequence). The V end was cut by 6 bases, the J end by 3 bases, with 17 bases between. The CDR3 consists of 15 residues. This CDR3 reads CASREARRGKETQYF. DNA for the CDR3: TGTGCCAGCAGAGAGGCCCGGCGGGGAAAAGAGACCCAGTACTTC.

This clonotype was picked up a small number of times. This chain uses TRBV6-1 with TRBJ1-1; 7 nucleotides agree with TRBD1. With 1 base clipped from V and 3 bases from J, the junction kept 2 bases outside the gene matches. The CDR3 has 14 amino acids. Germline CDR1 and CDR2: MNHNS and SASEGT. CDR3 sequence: CASSEDRGDTEAFF. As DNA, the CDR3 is TGTGCCAGCAGTGAAGACAGGGGTGACACTGAAGCTTTCTTT.

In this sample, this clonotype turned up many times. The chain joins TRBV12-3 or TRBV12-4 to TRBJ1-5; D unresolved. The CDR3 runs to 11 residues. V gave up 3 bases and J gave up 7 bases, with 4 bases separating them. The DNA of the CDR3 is TGTGCCAGCAGTTTCGGGCAGCCCCAGCATTTT. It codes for CASSFGQPQHF.

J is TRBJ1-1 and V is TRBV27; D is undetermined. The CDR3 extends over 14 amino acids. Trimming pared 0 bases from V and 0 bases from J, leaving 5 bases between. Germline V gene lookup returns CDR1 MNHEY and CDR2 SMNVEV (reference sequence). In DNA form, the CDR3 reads TGTGCCAGCAGTTTATCACAGTTGAACACTGAAGCTTTCTTT. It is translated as CASSLSQLNTEAFF.

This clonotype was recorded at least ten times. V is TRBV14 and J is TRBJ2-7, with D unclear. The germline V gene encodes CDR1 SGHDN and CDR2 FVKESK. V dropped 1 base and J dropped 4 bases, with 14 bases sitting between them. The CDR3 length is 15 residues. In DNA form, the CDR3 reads TGTGCCAGCAGCCAAGCCACAGTGGAGAGGTACGAGCAGTACTTC. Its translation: CASSQATVERYEQYF.